A single sample gave rise to the 18 T cell receptor beta chains below, sequenced in a study of glioma-infiltrating T cells (dated by TCRdb to 2016 to 2017). Sequenced using an Illumina MiSeq. TCR alpha and beta CDR3 regions were amplified with the iRepertoire nested amplicon-rescue multiplex PCR (arm-PCR) platform from RNA. The public reads were run again by TCRdb, first through fastp at Q25 and then through MiXCR, and only productive beta chains were kept. Records with the same CDR3 protein are collapsed into one entry carrying the most frequent genes and DNA. For this sample there are tens of thousands of distinct CDR3 sequences; approximately 22% appear just once. The ten biggest clones cover roughly 7% of the sample. Sequenced material: glioma tissue, nonneoplastic brain tissue, or PBMCs (not recorded which). Source of these receptors: a human donor with low-grade glioma or glioblastoma, undergoing nonglioma brain surgery, or in good health (not recorded which).

This clonotype was counted at least ten times. The genes are TRBV20-1 and TRBJ1-1; D remains unclear. Germline V gene sequence: CDR1 DFQATT, CDR2 SNEGSKA (reference sequence). The germline V and J ends were trimmed by 2 bases and 1 base, with 8 bases remaining between them. The CDR3 covers 13 residues. The DNA of the CDR3 is TGCAGTGCTAGAAAAGACAAGAACACTGAAGCTTTCTTT. It yields the protein CSARKDKNTEAFF.

This clonotype was detected ten times or more. The chain recombines TRBV20-1 with TRBJ1-6; possible D gene TRBD1, 5 bases. The CDR3 is 15 amino acids. V was cut by 0 bases and J by 8 bases, with 14 bases left in between. Per the germline V gene, CDR1 is DFQATT and CDR2 is SNEGSKA (reference sequence). The CDR3 DNA follows: TGCAGTGCTAGAGATTTTCAGGGAGGCCATTCACCCCTCCACTTT. Its protein is CSARDFQGGHSPLHF.

The chain recombines TRBV7-9 with TRBJ2-7; the match to TRBD1 covers 8 bases. Germline assignment: CDR1 SEHNR and CDR2 FQNEAQ (reference sequence). Losses at the gene ends were 5 bases for V and 1 base for J; bases not matched to a gene: 7. This CDR3 is 15 amino acids long. CDR3 coding DNA: TGTGCCAGCAGCGGACGGGACAGGAGGTCCTACGAGCAGTACTTC. Translation: CASSGRDRRSYEQYF.

The rearrangement links TRBV5-1 to TRBJ2-5; tentatively, D is TRBD1 or TRBD2 (6 bases each). This CDR3 has 14 residues. The V end lost 0 bases, the J end lost 4 bases, and 10 bases lay between the germline ends. In germline, CDR1 is SGHRS, CDR2 YFSETQ. The CDR3 sequence is CASSLEWGAETQYF. The CDR3 nucleotides read TGCGCCAGCAGCTTGGAATGGGGGGCAGAGACCCAGTACTTC.

In this sample, this clonotype turned up many times. In DNA form, the CDR3 reads TGTGCCAGCTCACCACGAACAGCCTATAATGAAAAACTGTTTTTT. Its protein product is CASSPRTAYNEKLFF. The J gene is TRBJ1-4, the V gene TRBV18; D remains unclear. CDR1 is KGHSH, CDR2 LQKENI, per germline. CDR3 length: 15 residues. Trimming stripped 1 base from V and 4 bases from J, with 10 bases between.

This clonotype was seen at least ten times. The chain carries TRBV2 and TRBJ2-7; D remains unclear. Germline lookup yields CDR1 SNHLY and CDR2 FYNNEI. The CDR3 contains 11 residues. Trimming cost V 2 bases and J 3 bases, with 2 bases left between them. The CDR3 protein is CASSELYEQYF. The CDR3, as DNA: TGTGCCAGCAGTGAACTCTACGAGCAGTACTTC.

This clonotype was seen repeatedly, ten times or more. The V call is TRBV7-9, the J call TRBJ2-3; D possibly corresponds to TRBD1 (7 bases). Germline V gene sequence: CDR1 SEHNR, CDR2 FQNEAQ (reference sequence). Trimming removed 4 bases at V and 2 bases at J, with 13 bases between. This CDR3 comprises 15 residues. The CDR3: CASSSRDSPTDTQYF. The CDR3 bases are TGTGCCAGCAGCTCGCGGGACAGCCCCACAGATACGCAGTATTTT.

The chain joins TRBV12-3 or TRBV12-4 to TRBJ1-5; D not certain. The ends were cut back, 8 bases at V and 7 bases at J, with 12 bases in the middle. The CDR3 spans 12 residues. The CDR3 nucleotides read TGTGCCAGCTCATCTCTTGGGCAGCCCCAGCATTTT. It encodes CASSSLGQPQHF.

This clonotype is labeled as medium-sized. V gene TRBV6-5 combines with J gene TRBJ1-5; tentatively, D is TRBD1 (6 bases). The CDR3 consists of 15 residues. The V gene's germline CDR1 is MNHEY and CDR2 SVGAGI. V was trimmed by 0 bases and J by 7 bases, leaving 13 bases between them. The CDR3 loop reads CASSYSMGAGQPQHF. CDR3 sequence (DNA): TGTGCCAGCAGTTACTCAATGGGGGCTGGGCAGCCCCAGCATTTT.

This clonotype was detected many times. The chain recombines TRBV18 with TRBJ1-1, with 7 bases aligning to TRBD1. J gave up 1 base and V 5 bases, and 4 bases lay outside the gene matches. Looked up from germline, CDR1 is KGHSH and CDR2 is LQKENI. CDR3 length: 14 residues. The CDR3 protein is CASSAGQTNTEAFF. CDR3 nucleotide sequence: TGTGCCAGCTCAGCGGGACAGACGAACACTGAAGCTTTCTTT.

There are many counts of this clonotype. The V call is TRBV7-6, the J call TRBJ2-3; D not certain. The V and J ends lost 5 bases and 6 bases respectively, with 9 bases between them. This CDR3 has 12 amino acids. Germline V gene data show CDR1 as SGHVS and CDR2 as FNYEAQ. The CDR3 spells CASSPIPDTQYF. CDR3 coding DNA: TGTGCCAGCAGCCCCATTCCTGATACGCAGTATTTT.

The rearrangement joins TRBV11-2 to TRBJ2-1; 8 nucleotides line up with TRBD1. Germline V CDR1 and CDR2: SGHAT, FQNNGV. CDR3 size: 14 residues. Trimming removed 8 bases from V and 6 bases from J; junction bases left unmatched: 9. As DNA, the CDR3 is TGTGCCAGCGGAGCAGGGGGCTTAGTCAATGAGCAGTTCTTC. This sequence encodes CASGAGGLVNEQFF.

A note on this clonotype: A clone one base away is much larger, so this may be a read error. The chain links TRBV2 to TRBJ2-7; D is ambiguous. CDR3 length: 13 residues. Trimming stripped 10 bases from V and 4 bases from J, with 17 bases between. Per the germline V gene, CDR1 is SNHLY and CDR2 is FYNNEI. The CDR3 loop reads CANTGLHQYEQYF. The CDR3 DNA reads as TGTGCCAATACCGGGCTGCACCAATACGAGCAGTACTTC.

Ten or more counts support this clonotype. The chain couples TRBV4-2 to TRBJ2-1, with 10 bases identical to TRBD2. Germline CDR1 LGHNA, CDR2 YNFKEQ. This CDR3 region has 18 residues. J was trimmed by 3 bases and V by 1 base; bases with no gene match: 9. The CDR3 sequence is CASSQGPLAGALYNEQFF. CDR3 DNA sequence: TGTGCCAGCAGCCAAGGTCCCCTAGCGGGGGCCCTCTACAATGAGCAGTTCTTC.

The chain links TRBV12-3 or TRBV12-4 to TRBJ2-7; a weak D match, TRBD2 (6 bases). Trimming removed 8 bases at V and 3 bases at J, with 17 bases between. This CDR3 is 14 amino acids long. The CDR3 DNA reads TGTGCCAGCGGTCCCCACATGCGGGGCTACGAGCAGTACTTC. Its translation: CASGPHMRGYEQYF.

At least ten counts were recorded for this clonotype. The V call is TRBV2, the J call TRBJ2-7, with D possibly being TRBD1 (6 bases). V was pared by 0 bases and J by 4 bases, with 16 bases between. This CDR3 has 16 amino acids. Germline V gene sequence: CDR1 SNHLY, CDR2 FYNNEI. CDR3 residues: CASSEADRPPYYEQYF. The DNA of the CDR3 is TGTGCCAGCAGTGAAGCCGACAGGCCCCCCTATTACGAGCAGTACTTC.

This clonotype was recorded a few times. The chain is built from TRBV11-2 and TRBJ2-3, with 11 bases matching TRBD2. The germline gives CDR1 SGHAT, CDR2 FQNNGV. Losses at the gene ends were 1 base for V and 5 bases for J; bases not matched to a gene: 2. This CDR3 has 15 residues. CDR3 protein: CASSLVAGGEDTQYF. The CDR3 nucleotides read TGTGCCAGCAGCTTAGTAGCGGGAGGGGAAGATACGCAGTATTTT.

This chain links TRBV29-1 with TRBJ2-5; D is possibly TRBD1 or TRBD2 (5 bases each). The V gene's germline CDR1 is SQVTM and CDR2 ANQGSEA. The CDR3 spans 16 residues. Between the trimmed V and J ends, which lost 6 bases and 5 bases, there was a span of 25 bases. CDR3: CSVKAGTGSKTETQYF. The DNA for the CDR3 is TGCAGCGTGAAAGCCGGGACCGGCAGTAAAACTGAGACCCAGTACTTC.